This T cell receptor beta chain was sequenced in a study of blood T cell repertoires in COVID-19 (dated by TCRdb to 2020 to 2021). Turning to the overall study: Samples covering the acute and convalescent phases of COVID-19 were provided by collaborators in the United States, Italy and Spain. The prospective study material was composed of cDNA or gDNA derived from T cells, B-cell-depleted T cells, or PBMCs. Deeply sampled blood TCRbeta repertoires from subjects exposed to, actively infected with, or recovered from COVID-19 were included in the dataset. A freely available public database, intended as a resource for researchers studying the immune response to SARS-CoV-2, is where the repertoires were released. Samples were obtained from the ongoing ImmuneRACE study (first 160 participants) and from over 1,000 subjects provided by 6 global collaborators. Nearly every sample came with metadata listing a de-identified subject ID, COVID-19 status, age in years and sex. Where HLA class I and class II types were available, the types were taken from metadata supplied by the sample provider, not from assay-based typing.

The paper's findings and limits, for the study overall: The amount of clinical and demographic metadata varied by source and participant and was provided uncurated.

Each collaborating institution followed its own protocols to collect whole blood in K2EDTA tubes. For TCRbeta analysis, collaborator samples were shipped as frozen whole blood, as isolated PBMCs, or as DNA extracted from either sample type. V gives up 3 bases and J gives up 5 bases, and the segment between their germline ends measures 20 bases. There are 16 amino acids in the CDR3, from cysteine to phenylalanine inclusive. Only the CDR3 region is kept as DNA, spanning 48 bases read in frame from base 1. The germline V gene encodes CDR1 DFQATT and CDR2 SNEGSKA (reference sequence). This clone is a singleton in its sample. This clone's antigen is unknown. There are no base qualities to consult, and no much larger clone falls within one base. TCRbeta CDR3 regions were amplified from genomic DNA by means of the immunoSEQ Assay, a bias-controlled multiplex PCR. The original pipeline was this. Within the assay, amplification of reference gene primers was used to estimate how many nucleated cells each sample contained. To quantify the absolute abundance of each unique TCRbeta CDR3 rearrangement, sequence reads were collapsed and filtered. For each sample, productive Simpson clonality was calculated as the square root of Simpson's diversity index across productive rearrangements. This immuneACCESS table, as held by TCRdb, lists in-frame sequences with V and J called but not all clones. Of the missing ones, under half trace to an unresolved V gene in checked studies; the others have no known cause. V and J calls and clone size follow that table, whereas D and trimming were derived from the DNA. Present in this sample are roughly 260,000 clones, less than 85% of which were seen just once. The ten largest make up 2.5% to 3.5% of the sample.

Sequencing was done on a sample of peripheral blood. The rearrangement joined TRBV20-1 to TRBJ2-1; TRBD2 might be the D gene, on 5 matching bases. This TCR derives from a young woman with acute or convalescent COVID-19. The CDR3 region: CSASESPFPRDNEQFF. The DNA is as follows: TGCAGTGCTAGTGAGAGTCCATTCCCGAGGGACAATGAGCAGTTCTTC.